What follows is one T cell receptor beta chain and its context. Profiled with immunoSEQ multiplex PCR; TCRdb holds only in-frame clones, not every one. The data hold fewer than 350,000 clones, with approximately 91% observed a single time. Between the trimmed V and J ends, which lost 2 bases and 8 bases, there was a span of 16 bases. The germline gives CDR1 SEHNR, CDR2 FQNEAQ (reference sequence). CDR3 length: 15 residues. This record belongs to a study of blood T cell repertoires in COVID-19. Overall study: The cDNA or gDNA used as material had been derived from T cells, B-cell-depleted T cells, or PBMCs.

Participants had their cohort set by participant-reported clinical history. Participants classified as exposed had met a COVID-19 case within 2 weeks before study entry. The sample comprised PBMCs or T cells enriched from blood (not recorded which). The chain links TRBV7-9 to TRBJ2-1; a weak D match, TRBD1 (6 bases). The receptor comes from a woman in her twenties or thirties who had been exposed to COVID-19. DNA of the CDR3: TGTGCCAGCAGCTTATTACAGGGTTTTGTGGATGAGCAGTTCTTC. It yields the protein CASSLLQGFVDEQFF.